The rows below give T cell receptor beta chains drawn from one sample of a study of OX40 agonist ivuxolimab in advanced cancers. Using immunoSEQ multiplex PCR, the repertoire was profiled, and TCRdb retains in-frame clones only, with some absent. Here the sample spans approximately 74,000 clones, 85% to 95% being singletons. Sample: CD4+ or CD8+ T cells sorted from blood, taken in a trial of the OX40 agonist ivuxolimab. The receptors were sampled from an adult with an advanced solid tumor such as melanoma, head and neck, liver or kidney cancer. CDR3s include the opening cysteine and the closing phenylalanine or tryptophan. A D gene is named only where the DNA matches it firmly.

TRBV28	TRBJ1-2	.	TGTGCCAGCAGTCCGGGGACTGACTATGGCTACACCTTC	CASSPGTDYGYTF
TRBV9	TRBJ2-5	.	TGTGCCAGCAGCGGCGGAACCCAAGAGACCCAGTACTTC	CASSGGTQETQYF
TRBV5-6	TRBJ1-5	.	TGTGCCAGCACCACGGTGGGTCAGCCCCAGCATTTT	CASTTVGQPQHF
TRBV4-2	TRBJ2-7	.	TGTGCCAGCAGCCAAGATTGGACGGCTTCCTACGAGCAGTACTTC	CASSQDWTASYEQYF
TRBV4-3	TRBJ2-1	.	TGCGCCAGCAGCCAAATGGCCTGGGAGCGCTCCTACAATGAGCAGTTCTTC	CASSQMAWERSYNEQFF
TRBV4-1	TRBJ1-2	TRBD1	TGCGCCAGCAGCCTAGGACAGGGGGACTATGGCTACACCTTC	CASSLGQGDYGYTF
TRBV27	TRBJ1-2	.	TGTGCCAGCAGTTTACGGGGGGAGGTCTATGGCTACACCTTC	CASSLRGEVYGYTF
TRBV2	TRBJ2-7	TRBD2	TGTGCCAGCAGCGCGGGTGCGGGAGGGCCGGGCGAGCAGTACTTC	CASSAGAGGPGEQYF
TRBV2	TRBJ2-1	.	TGTGCCAGCGAGCACAGGGACCTGGGTAATGAGCAGTTCTTC	CASEHRDLGNEQFF
TRBV27	TRBJ2-1	.	TGTGCCAGCAGTTTAAGGCCCCCGGATGACTTGAGCTCCTACAATGAGCAGTTCTTC	CASSLRPPDDLSSYNEQFF
TRBV6-5	TRBJ2-2	TRBD2	TGTGCCAGCAGTCTAACTAGCGCCCACACCGGGGAGCTGTTTTTT	CASSLTSAHTGELFF
TRBV7-8	TRBJ1-5	.	TGTGCCAGCAGCTTGTCGGGGGGGTTGGAGCCCCAGCATTTT	CASSLSGGLEPQHF
TRBV11-2	TRBJ2-7	.	TGTGCCAGCAGCTTAGGAGGGAGTTACGAGCAGTACTTC	CASSLGGSYEQYF
TRBV19	TRBJ2-7	TRBD2	TGTGCCAGTAGCTCGGGACTAGCGACCTACGAGCAGTACTTC	CASSSGLATYEQYF